Here is one T cell receptor beta chain with its context. This sample is part of a study of blood T cell repertoires in COVID-19. About the study: From the United States, Italy and Spain came samples of acute and convalescent COVID-19. Sources were T cells, B-cell-depleted T cells, or PBMCs; the material itself was cDNA or gDNA.

Unmatched junction bases numbered 5, after V lost 1 base and J lost 2 bases. This CDR3 region has 15 residues. Germline V gene lookup returns CDR1 MGHRA and CDR2 YSYEKL. As handled by the study authors: It was from reference gene primer amplification that nucleated cell counts were estimated. Measured with immunoSEQ multiplex PCR; TCRdb has only the in-frame clones, and not every one. Clonal size and the V and J genes are those of that table, whereas D and trimming came from the DNA. The sample has roughly 36,000 clones, 80% to 90% seen once. V and J are TRBV4-1 and TRBJ2-7, with 7 bases lining up with TRBD2. The sequencing input was peripheral blood. This clonotype was obtained from a man aged 45-65 years with active or convalescent COVID-19. The CDR3 region has the DNA TGCGCCAGCAGCCAAGGTGCTAGCGGCACCTACGAGCAGTACTTC. As protein: CASSQGASGTYEQYF.